Listed here are 26 T cell receptor beta chains from one sample, sequenced in a study of identical twins. TCRdb processed the 5' RACE reads anew with MiXCR; each CDR3 protein has one entry. Here the sample spans about 190,000 distinct CDR3 sequences, more than 15% being singletons. The same data also contributed to another study, on T cells expressing NK-cell markers.

The sequencing sample was made of CD8+ T cells sorted from blood. All receptors come from a woman between 18 and 30 years old in good health.

This clonotype occurred a few times. The V gene is TRBV5-1, the J gene TRBJ2-7; the D gene is possibly TRBD2 (5 bases). The CDR3 extends over 14 amino acids. Trimming removed 9 bases from V and 0 bases from J, with 16 bases in between. Germline V gene sequence: CDR1 SGHRS, CDR2 YFSETQ. CDR3 bases: TGCGCCACTAGCAGAGGCTCGAGCTCCTACGAGCAGTACTTC. It translates to CATSRGSSSYEQYF.

The chain joins TRBV19 to TRBJ2-6; D remains ambiguous. V was trimmed by 5 bases and J by 2 bases, leaving 10 bases between them. CDR3 length: 15 amino acids. Looked up from germline, CDR1 is LNHDA and CDR2 is SQIVND (reference sequence). The CDR3 loop is CASSQGFAGANVLTF. In DNA, the CDR3 is TGTGCCAGTAGTCAAGGGTTTGCTGGGGCCAACGTCCTGACTTTC.

The gene calls are TRBV2 and TRBJ2-3; a weak D match, TRBD1 (6 bases). Germline V lookup: CDR1 SNHLY, CDR2 FYNNEI. The CDR3 covers 13 residues. V was shortened by 7 bases and J by 1 base, with 9 bases between the two germline ends. In DNA, the CDR3 is TGTGCCAGCAAACAGGGTGGCACAGATACGCAGTATTTT. This sequence encodes CASKQGGTDTQYF. Based on the CDR3 plus reference TRBV2 and TRBJ2-3, the full variable domain is EPEVTQTPSHQVTQMGQEVILRCVPISNHLYFYWYRQILGQKVEFLVSFYNNEISEKSEIFDDQFSVERPDGSNFTLKIRSTKLEDSAMYFCASKQGGTDTQYFGPGTRLTVL.

J is TRBJ2-7 and V is TRBV25-1; D is possibly TRBD2 (6 bases). Trimming removed 7 bases at V and 3 bases at J, with 10 bases between. Germline V CDR1 and CDR2: MGHDK, SYGVNS. This CDR3 region has 12 residues. CDR3: CASTSGVYEQYF. The CDR3 coding sequence is TGTGCCAGCACTTCGGGAGTCTACGAGCAGTACTTC.

The chain has TRBV14 and TRBJ2-3; D is possibly TRBD1 (6 bases). The CDR3 sequence is 15 residues long. Germline CDR1 reads SGHDN; CDR2 reads FVKESK. V was cut by 1 base and J by 4 bases, with 12 bases left in between. CDR3 DNA sequence: TGTGCCAGCAGCCAAGGGGGGCTTAGCGCAGATACGCAGTATTTT. Amino acids: CASSQGGLSADTQYF.

This clonotype was found a few times. V gene TRBV10-3 combines with J gene TRBJ2-3; no clear D. This CDR3 region has 15 residues. Trimming cost V 2 bases and J 0 bases, with 9 bases left between them. Germline V gene data show CDR1 as ENHRY and CDR2 as SYGVKD. The DNA for the CDR3 is TGTGCCATCAGTGAGCCCAGCCAGAGCACAGATACGCAGTATTTT. This encodes CAISEPSQSTDTQYF.

V and J are TRBV27 and TRBJ2-7; 9 bases agree with TRBD2. Looked up from germline, CDR1 is MNHEY and CDR2 is SMNVEV (reference sequence). V shed 2 bases, J shed 6 bases, and the junction held 5 bases outside the gene matches. The CDR3 is 14 amino acids. Here the CDR3 reads CASSLMGLASEQYF. CDR3 in DNA: TGTGCCAGCAGTTTAATGGGACTAGCCTCCGAGCAGTACTTC.

The rearrangement uses TRBV12-3 or TRBV12-4 and TRBJ2-1; possibly TRBD2 for D (6 bases). The CDR3 consists of 12 residues. V shed 6 bases and J shed 9 bases, with 12 bases lying between them. Here the CDR3 reads CASSPTRVEQFF. The CDR3 nucleotides are TGTGCCAGCAGCCCGACTAGAGTTGAGCAGTTCTTC.

The genes are TRBV20-1 and TRBJ2-7; D unclear. Trimming removed 0 bases at V and 2 bases at J, with 8 bases between. The CDR3 sequence is 13 residues long. Per the germline V gene, CDR1 is DFQATT and CDR2 is SNEGSKA (reference sequence). The CDR3 sequence is CSARETQAYEQYF. As DNA, the CDR3 is TGCAGTGCTAGAGAGACTCAGGCCTACGAGCAGTACTTC.

This clonotype was seen at least ten times. V and J are TRBV20-1 and TRBJ2-3, with 10 bases identical to TRBD2. Germline loops: CDR1 DFQATT, CDR2 SNEGSKA (reference sequence). V lost 0 bases to trimming and J lost 7 bases; unmatched junction nucleotides: 13. This CDR3 region has 17 residues. The CDR3 spells CSARDKREGPLPYTQYF. The CDR3 DNA is TGCAGTGCTAGAGATAAGCGGGAGGGTCCCCTACCCTATACGCAGTATTTT.

In its sample, this clonotype was seen a few times. The chain recombines TRBV15 with TRBJ1-5, with D unresolved. CDR3 length equals 14 residues. Trimming cost V 2 bases and J 4 bases, with 9 bases left between them. Per germline, CDR1 LNHNV and CDR2 YYDKDF (reference sequence). The CDR3 here is CATSRPGENQPQHF. CDR3 bases: TGTGCCACCAGCAGACCGGGAGAAAATCAGCCCCAGCATTTT.

This clonotype was seen at least ten times. The rearrangement uses TRBV12-3 or TRBV12-4 and TRBJ2-1, with a weak D call TRBD1 (5 bases). The CDR3 length is 15 residues. V dropped 8 bases and J dropped 3 bases, with 17 bases sitting between them. CDR3 sequence: CASDGVGVNYNEQFF. In DNA, the CDR3 is TGTGCCAGCGATGGGGTAGGGGTAAACTACAATGAGCAGTTCTTC.

This clonotype came up a few times. The chain links TRBV11-3 to TRBJ1-2; D is perhaps TRBD1 (5 bases). Germline V gene data show CDR1 as SGHNT and CDR2 as YENEEA. The CDR3 is 14 amino acids. Trimming removed 5 bases at V and 4 bases at J, with 14 bases between. The CDR3 reads CASSPRRAPYGYTF. The CDR3 DNA reads as TGTGCCAGCAGCCCTCGCAGGGCTCCCTATGGCTACACCTTC.

This clonotype came up a few times. The J gene is TRBJ2-7, the V gene TRBV10-3, with TRBD2 as a possible D gene (5 bases). This CDR3 spans 12 amino acids. Trimming cost V 6 bases and J 3 bases, with 9 bases left between them. The germline V gene has CDR1 ENHRY and CDR2 SYGVKD. The CDR3 nucleotides are TGTGCCATCAGGGGAGATAGCTACGAGCAGTACTTC. It is translated as CAIRGDSYEQYF.

The genes are TRBV13 and TRBJ2-2, with D maybe TRBD2 (6 bases). V shed 6 bases and J shed 2 bases, with 16 bases lying between them. There are 16 residues in the CDR3. Germline CDR1 is PRHDT and CDR2 is FYEKMQ (reference sequence). The CDR3: CASRRSGSHNTGELFF. For the CDR3, the DNA is TGTGCCAGCAGAAGGAGCGGGTCCCACAACACCGGGGAGCTGTTTTTT.

This sequence joins TRBV7-9 and TRBJ2-7; possibly TRBD1 or TRBD2 for D (5 bases each). V lost 1 base to trimming and J lost 7 bases, with 23 bases between them. This CDR3 is 17 amino acids long. Germline-derived CDR1 and CDR2 are SEHNR and FQNEAQ (reference sequence). CDR3 sequence (DNA): TGTGCCAGCAGCTTAGACATGACAAGGGACGCAGCGCGTGAGCAGTACTTC. Amino acid sequence: CASSLDMTRDAAREQYF.

CDR3 nucleotides: TGCAGTGCTACACAGGGCCACACTGAAGCTTTCTTT. It specifies CSATQGHTEAFF. J is TRBJ1-1 and V is TRBV20-1; D perhaps matches TRBD1 (6 bases). In germline, CDR1 is DFQATT, CDR2 SNEGSKA (reference sequence). This CDR3 has 12 residues. V lost 4 bases and J lost 3, with 9 bases in between.

This clonotype was observed a handful of times. This sequence joins TRBV7-9 and TRBJ1-1; 7 positions match TRBD1. The CDR3 loop spans 13 amino acids. Trimming at V came to 11 bases and at J to 1 base, leaving 7 bases not matched to a gene. Germline CDR1 reads SEHNR; CDR2 reads FQNEAQ (reference sequence). Written as DNA, the CDR3 is TGTGCCGGGGGGACAGCCTCGAACACTGAAGCTTTCTTT. Translated, it gives CAGGTASNTEAFF.

This clonotype was seen only a few times. The J gene is TRBJ1-5, the V gene TRBV10-2; D ambiguous. Trimming shortened V by 2 bases and J by 7 bases, and 9 bases separated the two germline ends. Germline V gives CDR1 WSHSY, CDR2 SAAADI. The CDR3 runs 13 residues. CDR3 DNA sequence: TGCGCCAGCAGTGAGGGGGTCGACCAGCCCCAGCATTTT. This codes for CASSEGVDQPQHF.

This clonotype occurred a few times. The rearrangement uses TRBV11-2 and TRBJ2-1, with D tentatively TRBD1 or TRBD2 (5 bases each). Germline V CDR1 and CDR2: SGHAT, FQNNGV. The CDR3 spans 15 residues. V was cut by 4 bases and J by 6 bases, with 16 bases left in between. Here the CDR3 reads CASSSFLGTFNEQFF. The CDR3 bases are TGTGCCAGCAGCTCCTTTTTGGGGACGTTCAATGAGCAGTTCTTC.

The chain is built from TRBV6-2 or TRBV6-3 and TRBJ1-1; D ambiguous. Trimming shortened V by 6 bases and J by 6 bases, and 17 bases separated the two germline ends. There are 14 residues in the CDR3. Germline loops: CDR1 MNHEY, CDR2 SVGEGT. CDR3 region: CASRPDIRTAEAFF. CDR3 DNA: TGTGCCAGCAGGCCTGACATCAGAACAGCTGAAGCTTTCTTT.

This CDR3 is CSVADRVHGYTF. Here the CDR3 DNA reads TGCAGCGTTGCGGACAGGGTTCATGGCTACACCTTC. This chain joins TRBV29-1 and TRBJ1-2, with 8 bases lining up with TRBD1. Per germline, CDR1 SQVTM and CDR2 ANQGSEA. V lost 4 bases, J lost 6 bases, and 4 bases stayed unmatched. The CDR3 covers 12 residues.

The genes are TRBV20-1 and TRBJ2-7; D is unresolved. The V gene lost 0 bases and the J gene lost 0 bases, with 3 bases spanning the gap. Germline lookup yields CDR1 DFQATT and CDR2 SNEGSKA (reference sequence). This CDR3 has 12 residues. DNA for the CDR3: TGCAGTGCTAGAGATCACTCCTACGAGCAGTACTTC. Protein: CSARDHSYEQYF.

The chain joins TRBV5-6 to TRBJ2-3; TRBD1 matches at 10 bases. V lost 3 bases to trimming and J lost 3 bases; unmatched junction nucleotides: 7. Per the germline V gene, CDR1 is SGHDT and CDR2 is YYEEEE. This CDR3 has 16 residues. CDR3 residues: CASSSIGTGDTDTQYF. DNA of the CDR3: TGTGCCAGCAGCTCCATCGGGACAGGGGATACAGATACGCAGTATTTT.

The rearrangement joins TRBV12-3 or TRBV12-4 to TRBJ2-2; D remains ambiguous. The germline V and J ends were trimmed by 5 bases and 5 bases, with 18 bases remaining between them. The CDR3 has 16 amino acids. The CDR3 sequence: CASSPQLGLKTGELFF. CDR3 nucleotide sequence: TGTGCCAGCAGTCCCCAATTAGGCTTGAAGACCGGGGAGCTGTTTTTT.

This clonotype was counted only a few times. V and J are TRBV5-1 and TRBJ2-7, with 8 bases identical to TRBD1. With 5 bases clipped from V and 2 bases from J, the junction kept 9 bases outside the gene matches. The CDR3 contains 15 residues. Looked up from germline, CDR1 is SGHRS and CDR2 is YFSETQ. CDR3 sequence: CASRPRLTGAYEQYF. CDR3 DNA sequence: TGCGCCAGCAGACCCAGGTTGACAGGGGCCTACGAGCAGTACTTC. The full variable domain, rest sourced from reference TRBV5-1 and TRBJ2-7, is KAGVTQTPRYLIKTRGQQVTLSCSPISGHRSVSWYQQTPGQGLQFLFEYFSETQRNKGNFPGRFSGRQFSNSRSEMNVSTLELGDSALYLCASRPRLTGAYEQYFGPGTRLTVT.